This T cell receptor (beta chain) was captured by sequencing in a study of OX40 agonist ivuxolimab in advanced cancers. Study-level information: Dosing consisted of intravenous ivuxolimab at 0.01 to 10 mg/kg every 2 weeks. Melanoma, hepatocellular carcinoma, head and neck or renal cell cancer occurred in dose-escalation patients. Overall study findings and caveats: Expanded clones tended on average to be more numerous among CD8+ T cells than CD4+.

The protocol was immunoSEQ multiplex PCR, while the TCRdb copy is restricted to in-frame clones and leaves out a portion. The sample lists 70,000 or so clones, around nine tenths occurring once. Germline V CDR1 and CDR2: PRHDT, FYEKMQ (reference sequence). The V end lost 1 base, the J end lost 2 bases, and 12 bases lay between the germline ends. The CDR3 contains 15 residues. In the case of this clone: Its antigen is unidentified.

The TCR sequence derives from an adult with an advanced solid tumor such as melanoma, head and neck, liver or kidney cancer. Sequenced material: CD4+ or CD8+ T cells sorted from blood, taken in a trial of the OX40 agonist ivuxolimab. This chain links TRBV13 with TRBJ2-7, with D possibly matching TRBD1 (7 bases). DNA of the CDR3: TGTGCCAGCAGCTTAGCGTCAGGGGGGCCCTACGAGCAGTACTTC. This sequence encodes CASSLASGGPYEQYF.